Following are 14 T cell receptor beta chains from one sample sequenced in a study of regulatory T cells in long-lasting Graves disease. Described time point: newly diagnosed GD, antithyroid drugs for less than 3 months. PBMC RNA was the source of the TCR library. HTBI primers from iRepertoire and Arm-PCR of CDR3 regions yielded the TCR beta libraries. Each CDR3 protein gets one entry after TCRdb re-called the multiplex PCR reads with MiXCR. This sample has over 350,000 distinct CDR3 sequences, with about 15% found just once. A further study also used this sample, focusing on T cells in Graves' hyperthyroidism and ophthalmopathy.

The starting material was peripheral blood mononuclear cells (PBMCs), obtained at new diagnosis, from a patient treated with antithyroid drugs. The receptors here all came from a woman in her forties or fifties with Graves disease.

This clonotype turned up a few times. This chain joins TRBV5-1 and TRBJ2-1, with a tentative D call TRBD2 (6 bases). From germline, CDR1 is SGHRS and CDR2 YFSETQ. The CDR3 covers 16 residues. V lost 0 bases and J lost 9, with 19 bases in between. The CDR3 DNA follows: TGCGCCAGCAGCTTGGCCGGCCAGCGGGCAGAGGTTGAGCAGTTCTTC. This translates into CASSLAGQRAEVEQFF. The variable domain in full, with the rest retrieved from reference TRBV5-1 and TRBJ2-1, is KAGVTQTPRYLIKTRGQQVTLSCSPISGHRSVSWYQQTPGQGLQFLFEYFSETQRNKGNFPGRFSGRQFSNSRSEMNVSTLELGDSALYLCASSLAGQRAEVEQFFGPGTRLTVL.

This clonotype was picked up a small number of times. This chain links TRBV12-3 or TRBV12-4 with TRBJ1-5; perhaps TRBD1 as D (5 bases). V was clipped by 6 bases and J by 4 bases, with 13 bases between them. This CDR3 region has 14 residues. CDR3 in amino acids: CASSQPGRNQPQHF. The CDR3 DNA reads TGTGCCAGCAGCCAACCGGGACGGAATCAGCCCCAGCATTTT.

This clonotype was detected ten times or more. The chain couples TRBV3-1 to TRBJ2-1; D gene uncertain. The CDR3 covers 13 residues. CDR1 and CDR2 (germline): LGHDT, YNNKEL (reference sequence). V was shortened by 8 bases and J by 0 bases, with 8 bases between the two germline ends. The CDR3, as DNA: TGTGCCAGCGGCTTAAGCTCCTACAATGAGCAGTTCTTC. It translates to CASGLSSYNEQFF.

Concerning this clonotype: This may come from a read error, since a much larger clone is one base off. The chain links TRBV28 to TRBJ2-7, with 7 bases lining up with TRBD1. Trimming at V came to 8 bases and at J to 0 bases, leaving 7 bases not matched to a gene. This CDR3 is built from 14 residues. Germline assignment: CDR1 MDHEN and CDR2 SYDVKM. CDR3 DNA: TGTGCCAGCGACAGGGTAGCTGTCTCCTACGAGCAGTACTTC. Protein: CASDRVAVSYEQYF.

This clonotype occurred many times. The J gene is TRBJ1-5, the V gene TRBV6-1, with TRBD1 identical over 7 bases. Trimming at V came to 4 bases and at J to 6 bases, leaving 6 bases not matched to a gene. The CDR3 totals 14 residues. CDR1 and CDR2 from the germline V gene are MNHNS and SASEGT. CDR3 in DNA: TGTGCCAGCAGTGGAAGCACAGGGGTTCAGCCCCAGCATTTT. It codes for CASSGSTGVQPQHF.

This clonotype was found many times. J is TRBJ2-5 and V is TRBV30; D gene uncertain. CDR1 and CDR2 (germline): GTSNPN, SVGIG (reference sequence). This CDR3 contains 11 residues. Deletions cut 2 bases from V and 5 bases from J, with 6 bases between. DNA of the CDR3: TGTGCCTGGAGTATCTCGGAGACCCAGTACTTC. Translating gives CAWSISETQYF.

V usage is TRBV5-1 and J usage is TRBJ1-2, with D perhaps TRBD1 (6 bases). The germline V and J ends were trimmed by 0 bases and 4 bases, with 22 bases remaining between them. The CDR3 consists of 18 residues. In germline, CDR1 is SGHRS, CDR2 YFSETQ. CDR3 nucleotide sequence: TGCGCCAGCAGCTTGGCCTCGCTAAAGACAGGAACATCCTATGGCTACACCTTC. Translated: CASSLASLKTGTSYGYTF. Complete variable domain (other parts from reference TRBV5-1 and TRBJ1-2): KAGVTQTPRYLIKTRGQQVTLSCSPISGHRSVSWYQQTPGQGLQFLFEYFSETQRNKGNFPGRFSGRQFSNSRSEMNVSTLELGDSALYLCASSLASLKTGTSYGYTFGSGTRLTVV.

This clonotype has only a few counts. The chain employs TRBV10-3 and TRBJ2-5; 14 positions match TRBD2. CDR3 length equals 17 residues. CDR1 and CDR2 from the germline V gene are ENHRY and SYGVKD. With V trimmed by 9 bases and J by 0 bases, 9 bases remained unmatched. CDR3 loop: CAISGTSGRSYQETQYF. The CDR3 DNA sequence: TGTGCCATATCCGGGACTAGCGGGAGAAGTTACCAAGAGACCCAGTACTTC.

The chain combines TRBV28 with TRBJ1-1; D gene uncertain. Germline CDR1 is MDHEN and CDR2 is SYDVKM. V lost 5 bases and J lost 0, with 16 bases in between. This CDR3 region has 16 residues. DNA for the CDR3: TGTGCCAGCAGTCCTGCCCTGGGCAATCTGAACACTGAAGCTTTCTTT. It codes for CASSPALGNLNTEAFF.

V and J are TRBV28 and TRBJ2-7; 14 bases agree with TRBD2. V gave up 5 bases and J gave up 5 bases; unmatched junction bases: 8. Germline CDR1 MDHEN, CDR2 SYDVKM. This CDR3 region has 16 residues. DNA for the CDR3: TGTGCCAGCAGTCCGCCGGGACTAGCGGGAGTGGACGAGCAGTACTTC. This gives the protein CASSPPGLAGVDEQYF. The whole variable domain, filled in from reference TRBV28 and TRBJ2-7, reads DVKVTQSSRYLVKRTGEKVFLECVQDMDHENMFWYRQDPGLGLRLIYFSYDVKMKEKGDIPEGYSVSREKKERFSLILESASTNQTSMYLCASSPPGLAGVDEQYFGPGTRLTVT.

This clonotype was recorded at least ten times. V usage is TRBV11-2 and J usage is TRBJ2-3; TRBD1 matches at 8 bases. The V gene end was trimmed by 5 bases and the J gene end by 4 bases; junction bases not matched to a gene: 2. CDR1 SGHAT and CDR2 FQNNGV come from the germline V gene. The CDR3 covers 13 residues. CDR3 region: CASSPTGADTQYF. The CDR3 bases are TGTGCCAGCAGCCCGACAGGGGCAGATACGCAGTATTTT.

This clonotype occurred many times. V and J are TRBV7-9 and TRBJ2-2; D gene uncertain. Per the germline V gene, CDR1 is SEHNR and CDR2 is FQNEAQ (reference sequence). Trimming removed 5 bases at V and 1 base at J, with 5 bases between. The CDR3 extends over 13 amino acids. As DNA, the CDR3 is TGTGCCAGCAGCACCAGGAACACCGGGGAGCTGTTTTTT. It codes for CASSTRNTGELFF.

Ten or more counts support this clonotype. The gene calls are TRBV7-3 and TRBJ2-1; 9 bases match TRBD2. CDR1 and CDR2 from the germline V gene are SGHTA and FQGTGA. The CDR3 has 15 residues. V shed 6 bases, J shed 3 bases, and the junction held 6 bases outside the gene matches. CDR3 nucleotides: TGTGCCAGCAGTCTTATAGCGGGGGACTACAATGAGCAGTTCTTC. Translation gives CASSLIAGDYNEQFF.

The V gene is TRBV28, the J gene TRBJ2-2; no clear D. Trimming took 7 bases from V and 5 from J, leaving 11 bases between them. CDR1 MDHEN and CDR2 SYDVKM come from the germline V gene. CDR3 length: 13 residues. The CDR3 region is CASKLEITGELFF. CDR3 DNA sequence: TGTGCCAGCAAACTTGAGATAACCGGGGAGCTGTTTTTT. Full variable domain (rest looked up from reference TRBV28 and TRBJ2-2): DVKVTQSSRYLVKRTGEKVFLECVQDMDHENMFWYRQDPGLGLRLIYFSYDVKMKEKGDIPEGYSVSREKKERFSLILESASTNQTSMYLCASKLEITGELFFGEGSRLTVL.